The 30 T cell receptor beta chains listed next were all sequenced from one sample in a study of shared clonotypes between healthy human individuals. This table comes from immunoSEQ multiplex PCR, and its TCRdb copy is limited to in-frame clones, with some not included. Of 2 million to 3 million clones in the sample, 80% to 95% are singletons; the top ten hold 0.36%. The sequenced sample consisted of naive CD4+ T cells from PBMCs. Subset of the sample: CD45RA+ positively selected. These receptors all come from a man aged 18 to 29 in good health. Some clones in this sample may be carry-over from other donors' samples.

The J gene is TRBJ1-4, the V gene TRBV6-6, with D possibly TRBD1 on 6 matching bases. Between the trimmed V and J ends, which lost 5 bases and 4 bases, there was a span of 11 bases. The V gene's germline CDR1 is MNHNY and CDR2 SVGAGI (reference sequence). The CDR3 is 14 residues long. The CDR3 nucleotides read TGTGCCAGCAGTCTACAGGGAATTAATGAAAAACTGTTTTTT. Encoded protein: CASSLQGINEKLFF.

Details on this clone: The same CDR3 arises from other DNA sequences in this sample as well. The chain has TRBV7-3 and TRBJ2-5; 7 bases are a match to TRBD1. Trimming took 5 bases from V and 3 from J; bases not matched to a gene: 3. The CDR3 covers 13 residues. The germline CDR1 and CDR2 sequences are SGHTA and FQGTGA. CDR3 DNA sequence: TGTGCCAGCAGCCTAGACAGGGAAGAGACCCAGTACTTC. It specifies CASSLDREETQYF.

Turning to this clone: Additional DNA sequences in this sample encode the identical CDR3. This chain links TRBV6-5 with TRBJ1-1; D is perhaps TRBD1 (6 bases). Germline V gives CDR1 MNHEY, CDR2 SVGAGI. The CDR3 is 13 residues long. Trimming took 5 bases from V and 1 from J, leaving 8 bases between them. The CDR3 spells CASSQQGNTEAFF. CDR3 bases: TGTGCCAGCAGTCAACAGGGGAACACTGAAGCTTTCTTT.

For this clone: Other DNA sequences in this specimen translate into the identical CDR3. This chain links TRBV4-1 with TRBJ1-2; D is perhaps TRBD1 (6 bases). V lost 0 bases to trimming and J lost 0 bases, with 8 bases between them. The V gene's germline CDR1 is MGHRA and CDR2 YSYEKL. This CDR3 is built from 15 residues. The CDR3 bases are TGCGCCAGCAGCCAAGATCGGACAGCTAACTATGGCTACACCTTC. Protein: CASSQDRTANYGYTF.

The chain is built from TRBV28 and TRBJ2-7; 8 positions agree with TRBD2. Germline loops: CDR1 MDHEN, CDR2 SYDVKM. V was pared by 3 bases and J by 1 base, with 5 bases of the junction left unmatched. The CDR3 totals 15 residues. DNA of the CDR3: TGTGCCAGCAGTTTGGCAGGCGGGGGGTCCTACGAGCAGTACTTC. Its translation: CASSLAGGGSYEQYF. Combining the CDR3 with reference TRBV28 and TRBJ2-7 gives the whole variable domain DVKVTQSSRYLVKRTGEKVFLECVQDMDHENMFWYRQDPGLGLRLIYFSYDVKMKEKGDIPEGYSVSREKKERFSLILESASTNQTSMYLCASSLAGGGSYEQYFGPGTRLTVT.

DNA for the CDR3: TGCAGCGTTGTTTCCCCGCGTGGAGGGGCGGGTGGCTACACCTTC. Its translation is CSVVSPRGGAGGYTF. The rearrangement uses TRBV29-1 and TRBJ1-2, with D possibly being TRBD1 (5 bases). Germline CDR1 reads SQVTM; CDR2 reads ANQGSEA. V lost 4 bases, J lost 7 bases, and 22 bases lay in between. The CDR3 runs to 15 residues.

The count of this clone is one. V usage is TRBV2 and J usage is TRBJ2-1; TRBD2 is a possible D gene (6 bases). Germline assignment: CDR1 SNHLY and CDR2 FYNNEI. V shed 6 bases and J shed 7 bases, with 13 bases lying between them. This CDR3 comprises 13 residues. The CDR3 DNA is TGTGCCAGCAGGCGGGGTCCGGGGAATGAGCAGTTCTTC. It codes for CASRRGPGNEQFF. The full variable domain, rest sourced from reference TRBV2 and TRBJ2-1, is EPEVTQTPSHQVTQMGQEVILRCVPISNHLYFYWYRQILGQKVEFLVSFYNNEISEKSEIFDDQFSVERPDGSNFTLKIRSTKLEDSAMYFCASRRGPGNEQFFGPGTRLTVL.

The V call is TRBV10-2, the J call TRBJ2-7, with no clear D. This CDR3 is built from 13 residues. Germline lookup yields CDR1 WSHSY and CDR2 SAAADI. Deletions cut 3 bases from V and 0 bases from J, with 6 bases between. CDR3 DNA sequence: TGCGCCAGCAGTGACGAGTTCTCCTACGAGCAGTACTTC. Translating gives CASSDEFSYEQYF.

The chain has TRBV7-3 and TRBJ2-1; 8 bases align to TRBD1. The J segment lost 2 bases and the V segment lost 4 bases, leaving 7 bases of the junction unmatched. The CDR3 contains 16 residues. The V gene's germline CDR1 is SGHTA and CDR2 FQGTGA. CDR3 sequence reads: CASSSAGDRPYNEQFF. CDR3 coding DNA: TGTGCCAGCAGCTCAGCTGGGGACAGGCCCTACAATGAGCAGTTCTTC.

CDR3 DNA sequence: TGTGCCAGCAGCTTTACCGGCTTCAGGGGGGAGGACGAGCAGTACTTC. It translates to CASSFTGFRGEDEQYF. The chain has TRBV7-9 and TRBJ2-7; a weak D match, TRBD1 (7 bases). The CDR3 totals 16 residues. Trimming removed 3 bases at V and 5 bases at J, with 20 bases between. The V gene's germline CDR1 is SEHNR and CDR2 FQNEAQ (reference sequence).

This sequence joins TRBV9 and TRBJ2-5; D might be TRBD2 (6 bases). V was shortened by 0 bases and J by 0 bases, with 18 bases between the two germline ends. Germline assignment: CDR1 SGDLS and CDR2 YYNGEE. The CDR3 has 18 amino acids. Here the CDR3 DNA reads TGTGCCAGCAGCGTAGGCGTTAGCGGAGGTCCGTACCAAGAGACCCAGTACTTC. Its protein is CASSVGVSGGPYQETQYF.

On this clone: This sample also contains other DNA sequences that code for the same CDR3. The genes are TRBV19 and TRBJ2-5, with 10 bases aligning to TRBD1. Germline V gives CDR1 LNHDA, CDR2 SQIVND (reference sequence). This CDR3 region has 13 residues. Trimming at V came to 5 bases and at J to 4 bases, leaving 1 base not matched to a gene. The CDR3 protein is CASSDRGRETQYF. The CDR3 DNA sequence: TGTGCCAGTAGTGACAGGGGGCGAGAGACCCAGTACTTC.

CDR3 region: CASSLRSQGQPQHF. The CDR3 coding sequence is TGTGCCAGCAGTTTACGGTCACAGGGTCAGCCCCAGCATTTT. The V gene is TRBV28, the J gene TRBJ1-5; possibly TRBD1 for D (6 bases). The germline V and J ends were trimmed by 2 bases and 6 bases, with 11 bases remaining between them. Germline-derived CDR1 and CDR2 are MDHEN and SYDVKM. The CDR3 has 14 residues.

V gene TRBV7-9 combines with J gene TRBJ2-1, with 9 bases that match TRBD1. The germline V gene has CDR1 SEHNR and CDR2 FQNEAQ (reference sequence). V lost 4 bases, J lost 5 bases, and 9 bases stayed unmatched. The CDR3 loop spans 16 amino acids. The CDR3 loop reads CASSSEGQGRDNEQFF. As DNA, the CDR3 is TGTGCCAGCAGCTCTGAGGGACAGGGTAGAGACAATGAGCAGTTCTTC.

The chain recombines TRBV9 with TRBJ2-3; 7 bases align to TRBD2. The germline CDR1 and CDR2 sequences are SGDLS and YYNGEE. V lost 2 bases to trimming and J lost 5 bases; unmatched junction nucleotides: 8. The CDR3 runs 15 residues. CDR3 residues: CASSVKGSGGDTQYF. The CDR3 DNA sequence: TGTGCCAGCAGCGTCAAGGGGTCGGGGGGAGATACGCAGTATTTT.

V usage is TRBV21-1 and J usage is TRBJ2-5; the D segment call TRBD1 is taken from the table without a DNA check. TRBV21-1 is flagged as a pseudogene. The CDR3 totals 14 residues. The CDR3 loop is CASNRRTGIKTQYF. The CDR3 bases are TGTGCCAGCAACCGGAGGACAGGTATCAAGACCCAGTACTTC.

This clone was observed a few times. The chain joins TRBV2 to TRBJ1-1, with unresolved D. V shed 7 bases and J shed 11 bases, with 14 bases lying between them. The germline V gene encodes CDR1 SNHLY and CDR2 FYNNEI. This CDR3 is 11 amino acids long. CDR3 bases: TGTGCCAGCACCAGGACCGTCGGGGCTTTCTTT. Its translation: CASTRTVGAFF.

This chain uses TRBV28 with TRBJ2-3, with D tentatively TRBD1 or TRBD2 (5 bases each). The germline V gene encodes CDR1 MDHEN and CDR2 SYDVKM. V was shortened by 3 bases and J by 0 bases, with 13 bases between the two germline ends. The CDR3 runs 16 residues. The CDR3 nucleotides are TGTGCCAGCAGTTTTTCCGGGACGGCTAGCACAGATACGCAGTATTTT. It is translated as CASSFSGTASTDTQYF. Variable domain in full (rest from reference TRBV28 and TRBJ2-3): DVKVTQSSRYLVKRTGEKVFLECVQDMDHENMFWYRQDPGLGLRLIYFSYDVKMKEKGDIPEGYSVSREKKERFSLILESASTNQTSMYLCASSFSGTASTDTQYFGPGTRLTVL.

The chain couples TRBV5-1 to TRBJ2-1; TRBD2 aligns across 10 bases. After removal of 5 bases from V and 9 bases from J, the junction contained 11 bases not matched to a gene. The CDR3 has 15 residues. The V gene's germline CDR1 is SGHRS and CDR2 YFSETQ. Here the CDR3 DNA reads TGCGCCAGCAGACCGCTAGCGGGAGAGGGGGGTGAGCAGTTCTTC. As protein: CASRPLAGEGGEQFF.

The chain recombines TRBV9 with TRBJ2-1, with 7 nucleotides matching TRBD1. In germline, CDR1 is SGDLS, CDR2 YYNGEE. J lost 0 bases, V lost 2 bases, and 5 bases had no gene match. The CDR3 spans 16 residues. In nucleotides, the CDR3 is TGTGCCAGCAGCGTCTCAGGGGGAACCTCCTACAATGAGCAGTTCTTC. Translating it yields CASSVSGGTSYNEQFF.

This rearrangement joins TRBV11-3 to TRBJ2-7; either TRBD1 or TRBD2 may fit D (5 bases each). From germline, CDR1 is SGHNT and CDR2 YENEEA. The V end was cut by 1 base, the J end by 3 bases, with 13 bases between. The CDR3 runs 15 residues. The CDR3 DNA sequence: TGTGCCAGCAGCTTAGGAGCACAGGACTTCTACGAGCAGTACTTC. Translated: CASSLGAQDFYEQYF.

The chain uses TRBV7-7 and TRBJ2-5; 8 nucleotides agree with TRBD2. Germline CDR1 is SSHAT and CDR2 is FNYEAQ (reference sequence). With 5 bases clipped from V and 4 bases from J, the junction kept 12 bases outside the gene matches. The CDR3 length is 16 residues. The CDR3 nucleotides read TGTGCCAGCAGCGTTGGACCCGGGAGGGCCAGAGAGACCCAGTACTTC. Its translation: CASSVGPGRARETQYF. The full variable domain, in which reference TRBV7-7 and TRBJ2-5 provide the parts outside the CDR3, is GAGVSQSPRYKVTKRGQDVTLRCDPISSHATLYWYQQALGQGPEFLTYFNYEAQPDKSGLPSDRFSAERPEGSISTLTIQRTEQRDSAMYRCASSVGPGRARETQYFGPGTRLLVL.

The rearrangement uses TRBV2 and TRBJ2-3; D is perhaps TRBD2 (6 bases). Trimming shortened V by 5 bases and J by 4 bases, and 22 bases separated the two germline ends. Germline CDR1 reads SNHLY; CDR2 reads FYNNEI. This CDR3 region has 17 residues. The CDR3 region has the DNA TGTGCCAGCAGTCTACCCCTGGGACGATCGGGAGCAGATACGCAGTATTTT. Translation gives CASSLPLGRSGADTQYF.

This chain joins TRBV6-6 and TRBJ2-3, with D unresolved. The germline gives CDR1 MNHNY, CDR2 SVGAGI (reference sequence). V was trimmed by 9 bases and J by 6 bases, leaving 16 bases between them. The CDR3 runs to 13 residues. The CDR3 spells CASTRYGPDTQYF. In DNA, the CDR3 is TGTGCCAGTACCCGCTATGGGCCGGATACGCAGTATTTT.

The count of this clone is one. Other DNA sequences in this specimen translate into the identical CDR3. The chain carries TRBV15 and TRBJ1-1; D is perhaps TRBD1 (5 bases). The CDR3 consists of 12 residues. Per germline, CDR1 LNHNV and CDR2 YYDKDF (reference sequence). Trimming took 3 bases from V and 4 from J, leaving 6 bases between them. CDR3 sequence reads: CATSRGGTEAFF. Written as DNA, the CDR3 is TGTGCCACCAGCAGGGGGGGCACTGAAGCTTTCTTT.

The chain combines TRBV19 with TRBJ2-3, with D tentatively TRBD2 (6 bases). V lost 7 bases and J 2 bases, leaving 19 bases between the germline ends. The CDR3 totals 16 residues. CDR1 is LNHDA, CDR2 SQIVND, per germline (reference sequence). CDR3 amino acids: CASKQASASPTDTQYF. The CDR3 DNA follows: TGTGCCAGTAAGCAAGCTAGCGCGAGCCCCACAGATACGCAGTATTTT.

The chain couples TRBV10-3 to TRBJ2-2; 8 bases fit TRBD1. The CDR3 runs to 12 residues. Germline values: CDR1 ENHRY, CDR2 SYGVKD. V was pared by 0 bases and J by 13 bases, with 1 base of the junction left unmatched. CDR3 amino acids: CAISESGQGLFF. The CDR3 DNA sequence: TGTGCCATCAGTGAGTCAGGACAGGGGCTGTTTTTT.

This clone was observed a single time. V gene TRBV11-2 combines with J gene TRBJ2-7, with 10 positions matching TRBD1. This CDR3 is built from 15 residues. Trimming at V came to 1 base and at J to 5 bases, leaving 5 bases not matched to a gene. Germline values: CDR1 SGHAT, CDR2 FQNNGV. Written as DNA, the CDR3 is TGTGCCAGCAGCTTAGGCCCGGGACAGGGGCACGAGCAGTACTTC. It specifies CASSLGPGQGHEQYF. Full variable domain (remainder filled in from reference TRBV11-2 and TRBJ2-7): EAGVAQSPRYKIIEKRQSVAFWCNPISGHATLYWYQQILGQGPKLLIQFQNNGVVDDSQLPKDRFSAERLKGVDSTLKIQPAKLEDSAVYLCASSLGPGQGHEQYFGPGTRLTVT.

This clone was counted a single time. The V and J genes are TRBV18 and TRBJ2-4; D may match TRBD1 or TRBD2 (5 bases each). CDR1 KGHSH and CDR2 LQKENI come from the germline V gene. Trimming cost V 2 bases and J 6 bases, with 11 bases left between them. The length of the CDR3 is 14 residues. Here the CDR3 DNA reads TGTGCCAGCTCACCAAGAGACAGCGGAAACATTCAGTACTTC. This encodes CASSPRDSGNIQYF.

Comments on this clone: The junction departs from germline at one end; a sequencing error may be responsible. This specimen includes other DNA sequences encoding the same CDR3. The chain recombines TRBV2 with TRBJ1-5; 9 bases match TRBD1. The CDR3 is 14 amino acids. Germline values: CDR1 SNHLY, CDR2 FYNNEI. Here the CDR3 DNA reads TGTGCCAGTAGTGACAGGGGGAGCAATCAGCCCCAGCATTTT. Translated: CASSDRGSNQPQHF.